A selection of T cell receptor beta chains follows, all from one sample in a study of cytomegalovirus exposure and HLA in healthy donors. The assay was immunoSEQ multiplex PCR, and TCRdb's table has in-frame clones only and misses some. There are 250,000 to 350,000 clones in the sample; just over 85% occur only once, and about 0.8% lies in the top ten. The material sequenced was PBMCs. These receptors came from a woman younger than 30 in good health and CMV-seronegative. The CDR3 runs from the conserved cysteine through the conserved F or W. D genes are given only for firm matches. Where a row states a size, it is once, few, many or the class of an expanded clone; other rows omit it.

j_call,clone_size,d_call,v_call,cdr3_nt,cdr3_aa
TRBJ1-1,-,-,TRBV12-5,TGTGCTAGTGGCTTACAGAAGGGGCCGAACACTGAAGCTTTCTTT,CASGLQKGPNTEAFF
TRBJ1-4,-,-,TRBV18,TGTGCCAGCTCACCCCAGGGGAATGGGGAAAAACTGTTTTTT,CASSPQGNGEKLFF
TRBJ1-5,-,TRBD1,TRBV25-1,TGTGCCAGCAGTGAGACAGGGGAGGGCAATCAGCCCCAGCATTTT,CASSETGEGNQPQHF
TRBJ2-5,-,-,TRBV7-2,TGTGCCAGCAGCTTACACGGGTCGTACCAAGAGACCCAGTACTTC,CASSLHGSYQETQYF
TRBJ2-5,-,TRBD2,TRBV7-6,TGTGCCAGCAGTCCCGGCGCACTAGCGGGAGTGTGGGAGACCCAGTACTTC,CASSPGALAGVWETQYF
TRBJ2-2,-,-,TRBV27,TGTGCCAGCGGCGGGACTCTGAGCACCGGGGAGCTGTTTTTT,CASGGTLSTGELFF
TRBJ2-1,-,TRBD1,TRBV6-5,TGTGCCAGCACTCAAGTAGGGGGCGGGTACAATGAGCAGTTCTTC,CASTQVGGGYNEQFF
TRBJ2-2,-,TRBD1,TRBV9,TGTGCCAGCAGCCCAGGACAGGGTTTCTTTAACACCGGGGAGCTGTTTTTT,CASSPGQGFFNTGELFF
TRBJ2-2,-,TRBD2,TRBV6-6,TGTGCCAGCAGCCTCACGGGAGGTGGCACCGGGGAGCTGTTTTTT,CASSLTGGGTGELFF
TRBJ2-7,-,-,TRBV2,TGTGCCAGCAGTGAACAGGGCCCCTACGAGCAGTACTTC,CASSEQGPYEQYF
TRBJ2-1,-,-,TRBV30,TGTGCCTGGAGTACAGGACGTTCCTACAATGAGCAGTTCTTC,CAWSTGRSYNEQFF
TRBJ2-1,-,TRBD1,TRBV27,TGTGCCAGCAGCCCAACCGACAGGGGTAACGGCAATGAGCAGTTCTTC,CASSPTDRGNGNEQFF
TRBJ2-4,once,-,TRBV7-3,TGTGCCAGCAGCTTAACGTCGTATAACATTCAGTACTTC,CASSLTSYNIQYF
TRBJ2-7,-,-,TRBV27,TGTGCCAGCAGTTTAAGTGGGAGGGGGAACGAGCAGTACTTC,CASSLSGRGNEQYF
TRBJ2-1,once,-,TRBV9,TGTGCCAGCAGCGAACGACAGCCGAGCTCCTACAATGAGCAGTTCTTC,CASSERQPSSYNEQFF
TRBJ2-1,-,TRBD2,TRBV9,TGTGCCAGCAGCAGAGCGGGAGGGCCGGATGAGCAGTTCTTC,CASSRAGGPDEQFF
TRBJ2-7,-,-,TRBV6-5,TGTGCCAGCAGTTACTCGAGTCTAGCGAGCTCCTACGAGCAGTACTTC,CASSYSSLASSYEQYF
TRBJ2-5,-,TRBD2,TRBV28,TGTGCCAGCAGTTTATATTCGGGAGGGGAGACCCAGTACTTC,CASSLYSGGETQYF
TRBJ2-7,-,TRBD1,TRBV5-1,TGCGCCAGCAGCTTGACAGGGGTGCCCTACGAGCAGTACTTC,CASSLTGVPYEQYF
TRBJ2-2,few,TRBD1,TRBV11-2,TGTGCCAGCAGCTCCGAATGGGACAGTTTCGCCGGGGAGCTGTTTTTT,CASSSEWDSFAGELFF
TRBJ1-1,-,-,TRBV27,TGTGCCAGCAGTTTATCGCGGGGCCCCAACACTGAAGCTTTCTTT,CASSLSRGPNTEAFF
TRBJ2-1,once,TRBD2,TRBV5-6,TGTGCCAGCAGCCCCGGACTAGCGGGAGGGTATTCTGAGCAGTTCTTC,CASSPGLAGGYSEQFF
TRBJ2-2,once,-,TRBV4-2,TGTGCCAGCAGCCAAGCTCCCAAGAGGGAGTGGGACACCGGGGAGCTGTTTTTT,CASSQAPKREWDTGELFF
TRBJ2-7,-,TRBD2,TRBV9,TGTGCCAGCAGCGTAGACGGGAGGGCCGTGGACGAGCAGTACTTC,CASSVDGRAVDEQYF
TRBJ1-5,-,-,TRBV27,TGTGCCAGCAGTCTTACAACAGGGCGGGGCAATCAGCCCCAGCATTTT,CASSLTTGRGNQPQHF
TRBJ2-2,few,-,TRBV2,TGTGCCAGCAGATGGTTGCAAAGCAACACCGGGGAGCTGTTTTTT,CASRWLQSNTGELFF
TRBJ2-2,-,-,TRBV29-1,TGCAGCGTTGAGGACACTGTCGGGACCGGGGAGCTGTTTTTT,CSVEDTVGTGELFF
TRBJ1-2,-,-,TRBV29-1,TGCAGCGCAGGGTTACGCGGCTACACCTTC,CSAGLRGYTF
TRBJ2-3,-,-,TRBV5-6,TGTGCCAGCAGCTTGAACTACGCTCCAGATACGCAGTATTTT,CASSLNYAPDTQYF
TRBJ2-5,-,TRBD1,TRBV5-4,TGTGCCAGCAGCACCCGGACAGGGGCGCAAGAGACCCAGTACTTC,CASSTRTGAQETQYF
TRBJ2-1,-,TRBD2,TRBV7-2,TGTGCCAGCATGCGGGAGACGGCCTACAATGAGCAGTTCTTC,CASMRETAYNEQFF
TRBJ1-5,-,-,TRBV27,TGTGCCAGCAGTTTCGGCGGGAGCAATCAGCCCCAGCATTTT,CASSFGGSNQPQHF
TRBJ1-5,-,-,TRBV7-9,TGTGCCAGCAGCTCCGGTGGGAGGGGCAATCAGCCCCAGCATTTT,CASSSGGRGNQPQHF
TRBJ1-4,-,-,TRBV4-3,TGCGCCAGCAGCCAAACCGGGAGTGAAAAACTGTTTTTT,CASSQTGSEKLFF
TRBJ1-1,-,TRBD1,TRBV7-8,TGTGCCAGCAGCTTAGCGTTTGGACAGGGGGCGCCTTACACTGAAGCTTTCTTT,CASSLAFGQGAPYTEAFF
TRBJ1-2,-,-,TRBV27,TGTGCCAGCAGTTTAGACGGGGGTGCCGTTAACTATGGCTACACCTTC,CASSLDGGAVNYGYTF
TRBJ1-2,few,-,TRBV5-1,TGCGCCAGCAGCTTGGACCCAGGGGTCTATGGCTACACCTTC,CASSLDPGVYGYTF
TRBJ2-7,-,TRBD1,TRBV27,TGTGCCAGCAGTTTAGACCCGGCAGGGGGTAACGAGCAGTACTTC,CASSLDPAGGNEQYF
TRBJ2-7,-,-,TRBV6-1,TGTGCCAGCAGTGATAGACAGGCTCACTACGAGCAGTACTTC,CASSDRQAHYEQYF
TRBJ1-4,-,TRBD1,TRBV4-3,TGCGCCAGCAGCACCCAACAGGGGGAAAGTGAAAAACTGTTTTTT,CASSTQQGESEKLFF
TRBJ2-1,-,TRBD1,TRBV6-5,TGTGCCAGTGGGACAGACTCCTACAATGAGCAGTTCTTC,CASGTDSYNEQFF